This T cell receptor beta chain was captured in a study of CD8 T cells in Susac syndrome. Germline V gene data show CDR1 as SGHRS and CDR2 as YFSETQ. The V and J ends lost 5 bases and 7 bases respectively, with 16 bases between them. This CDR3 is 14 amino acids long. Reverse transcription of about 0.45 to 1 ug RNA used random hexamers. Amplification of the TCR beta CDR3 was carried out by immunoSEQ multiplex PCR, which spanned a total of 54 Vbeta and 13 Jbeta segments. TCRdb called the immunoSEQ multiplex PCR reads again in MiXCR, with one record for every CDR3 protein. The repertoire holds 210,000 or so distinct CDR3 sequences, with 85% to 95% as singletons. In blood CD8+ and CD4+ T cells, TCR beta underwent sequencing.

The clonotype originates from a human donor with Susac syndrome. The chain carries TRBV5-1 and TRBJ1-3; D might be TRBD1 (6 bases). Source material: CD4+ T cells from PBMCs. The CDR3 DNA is TGCGCCAGCAGACTCTCGGCAGGGGAGAACACCATATATTTT. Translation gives CASRLSAGENTIYF.